These 10 T cell receptor beta chains were sequenced from one sample in a study of blood T cell repertoires in COVID-19. Repertoires were generated with immunoSEQ multiplex PCR, while TCRdb's copy carries only in-frame clones and drops some. The sample has hundreds of thousands of clones; about 80% are singletons. What was sequenced was peripheral blood. The receptors were gathered from a woman of 80 years or more with acute or convalescent COVID-19.

The CDR3 sequence is CASSQGVLLSTVAKNIQYF. CDR3 nucleotides: TGCGCCAGCAGCCAAGGGGTATTACTATCGACAGTAGCCAAAAACATTCAGTACTTC. V is TRBV4-1 and J is TRBJ2-4; TRBD1 is a possible D gene (5 bases). The V and J ends lost 1 base and 0 bases respectively, with 19 bases between them. CDR1 MGHRA and CDR2 YSYEKL come from the germline V gene. This CDR3 has 19 amino acids.

J is TRBJ2-7 and V is TRBV11-1; a possible D gene is TRBD2 (6 bases). V was pared by 4 bases and J by 3 bases, with 13 bases between. CDR1 is SGHAT and CDR2 is FQDESV in the germline V gene (reference sequence). The CDR3 loop spans 14 amino acids. This chain's CDR3 is CASSSPTRLYEQYF. CDR3 bases: TGTGCCAGCAGCTCACCGACTAGGCTCTACGAGCAGTACTTC.

J is TRBJ1-5 and V is TRBV5-1; 9 positions agree with TRBD1. CDR1 and CDR2 (germline): SGHRS, YFSETQ. CDR3 size: 16 residues. The J segment lost 7 bases and the V segment lost 4 bases, leaving 12 bases of the junction unmatched. CDR3 in amino acids: CASSVGTTGGGQPQHF. CDR3 nucleotides: TGCGCCAGCAGCGTGGGGACGACAGGGGGTGGGCAGCCCCAGCATTTT.

The rearrangement joins TRBV25-1 to TRBJ2-7; weak D call: TRBD1 (6 bases). Trimming removed 3 bases at V and 5 bases at J, with 14 bases between. The germline V gene has CDR1 MGHDK and CDR2 SYGVNS. The length of the CDR3 is 14 residues. The CDR3 coding sequence is TGTGCCAGCAGTGAGACAGGAAGTTCGGACGAGCAGTACTTC. Translation gives CASSETGSSDEQYF.

The rearrangement joins TRBV10-3 to TRBJ1-1; 8 bases match TRBD1. In germline, CDR1 is ENHRY, CDR2 SYGVKD. The CDR3 contains 15 residues. Trimming cost V 0 bases and J 7 bases; bases outside gene matches: 7. Here the CDR3 reads CAISESGTGHFEAFF. CDR3 in DNA: TGTGCCATCAGTGAGTCGGGGACAGGCCATTTTGAAGCTTTCTTT.

The chain has TRBV7-9 and TRBJ1-1, with D perhaps matching TRBD1 (6 bases). V lost 3 bases and J lost 0, with 8 bases in between. CDR1 is SEHNR, CDR2 FQNEAQ, per germline (reference sequence). The CDR3 contains 14 residues. DNA for the CDR3: TGTGCCAGCAGCTTCGGACAGTTGAACACTGAAGCTTTCTTT. Protein sequence: CASSFGQLNTEAFF. The full variable domain, with the rest looked up from reference TRBV7-9 and TRBJ1-1, is DTGVSQNPRHKITKRGQNVTFRCDPISEHNRLYWYRQTLGQGPEFLTYFQNEAQLEKSRLLSDRFSAERPKGSFSTLEIQRTEQGDSAMYLCASSFGQLNTEAFFGQGTRLTVV.

The gene calls are TRBV3-1 (or the pseudogene TRBV3-2) and TRBJ1-4, with D possibly matching TRBD1 (5 bases). V shed 3 bases and J shed 4 bases, with 15 bases lying between them. The CDR3 spans 16 residues. Germline V gene sequence: CDR1 LGHDT, CDR2 YNNKEL (reference sequence). CDR3 amino acids: CASSQRGAGGNEKLFF. The DNA of the CDR3 is TGTGCCAGCAGCCAGAGAGGGGCCGGGGGTAATGAAAAACTGTTTTTT.

V gene TRBV7-9 combines with J gene TRBJ1-6, with 9 bases matching TRBD1. Losses at the gene ends were 5 bases for V and 7 bases for J; bases not matched to a gene: 6. Germline-derived CDR1 and CDR2 are SEHNR and FQNEAQ (reference sequence). This CDR3 comprises 15 residues. For the CDR3, the DNA is TGTGCCAGCAGCCCCGGACAGGGGCGGAATTCACCCCTCCACTTT. Protein product: CASSPGQGRNSPLHF.

V and J are TRBV9 and TRBJ2-5; TRBD1 matches 10 bases. Germline V gene lookup returns CDR1 SGDLS and CDR2 YYNGEE. The J segment lost 5 bases and the V segment lost 2 bases, leaving 9 bases of the junction unmatched. The CDR3 is made up of 16 amino acids. This chain's CDR3 is CASSVSGTGAGETQYF. The CDR3 nucleotides read TGTGCCAGCAGCGTCTCCGGGACAGGGGCCGGGGAGACCCAGTACTTC.

V is TRBV28 and J is TRBJ1-2; 8 bases fit TRBD1. The germline CDR1 and CDR2 sequences are MDHEN and SYDVKM. The CDR3 totals 15 residues. V was pared by 4 bases and J by 5 bases, with 9 bases of the junction left unmatched. The CDR3 DNA reads as TGTGCCAGCAGTTCTAACAGGGGGGTACTTTATGGCTACACCTTC. It codes for CASSSNRGVLYGYTF.